The 10 T cell receptor beta chains below all came from one sample that was sequenced in a study of cytomegalovirus exposure and HLA in healthy donors (TCRdb year 2017). Library creation used the immunoSEQ multiplex PCR assay. The multiplex PCR relied on a mix of 60 forward primers for TCR Vbeta segments and 13 reverse primers for TCR Jbeta segments. The table was pulled from immuneACCESS by TCRdb, which kept in-frame rearrangements only. Such tables lose some clones; where checked, under half of the loss comes from unresolved V genes, and the rest has no known cause. The sample contains 160,000 or so clones, more than 65% of them found a single time. The top ten hold 9% to 10% of the sample. The specimen was PBMCs. The origin of the receptors is a man in his late teens or twenties in good health and CMV-seropositive.

V gene TRBV6-1 combines with J gene TRBJ1-1; D unclear. The V end lost 7 bases, the J end lost 5 bases, and 17 bases lay between the germline ends. The CDR3 is made up of 14 amino acids. From germline, CDR1 is MNHNS and CDR2 SASEGT. This CDR3 is CASTRTGEGTEAFF. The CDR3 nucleotides read TGTGCCAGCACTCGGACTGGGGAGGGTACTGAAGCTTTCTTT.

V gene TRBV27 combines with J gene TRBJ1-1; D gene uncertain. Trimming took 5 bases from V and 0 from J, leaving 7 bases between them. Germline assignment: CDR1 MNHEY and CDR2 SMNVEV (reference sequence). CDR3 size: 13 residues. The chain's CDR3 is CASSVVMNTEAFF. Written as DNA, the CDR3 is TGTGCCAGCAGTGTAGTCATGAACACTGAAGCTTTCTTT.

This sequence joins TRBV28 and TRBJ2-7; no reliable D call. V lost 2 bases and J lost 3, with 5 bases in between. The CDR3 spans 12 residues. From germline, CDR1 is MDHEN and CDR2 SYDVKM. The DNA of the CDR3 is TGTGCCAGCAGTTTAACCGGCTACGAGCAGTACTTC. Translation: CASSLTGYEQYF.

The chain combines TRBV7-3 with TRBJ2-3, with D possibly TRBD2 on 6 matching bases. The germline gives CDR1 SGHTA, CDR2 FQGTGA. CDR3 length: 15 amino acids. With 3 bases removed from V and 1 base from J, the gap between germline ends came to 11 bases. The CDR3, as DNA: TGTGCCAGCAGCTTGGGGGGACTGGGCACAGATACGCAGTATTTT. Residues: CASSLGGLGTDTQYF.

This chain uses TRBV5-1 with TRBJ2-3, with 7 bases identical to TRBD2. The CDR3 has 15 amino acids. With V trimmed by 4 bases and J by 5 bases, 10 bases remained unmatched. The germline gives CDR1 SGHRS, CDR2 YFSETQ. The CDR3 DNA is TGCGCCAGCAGCCCTTCTTTGGGGGGGAGAGATACGCAGTATTTT. Translating it yields CASSPSLGGRDTQYF.

J is TRBJ1-5 and V is TRBV28; 7 bases are shared with TRBD1. The CDR3 extends over 13 amino acids. Per germline, CDR1 MDHEN and CDR2 SYDVKM. V shed 8 bases and J 7 bases; nucleotides not matched to a gene: 8. The DNA of the CDR3 is TGTGCCAGCCTTCCAGGGGGGAGGCAGCCCCAGCATTTT. This sequence encodes CASLPGGRQPQHF.

The CDR3 DNA is TGTGCCAGCAGTTTATCGGCTGTCTACGAGCAGTACTTC. This codes for CASSLSAVYEQYF. The chain joins TRBV27 to TRBJ2-7; D unclear. The V end was cut by 0 bases, the J end by 3 bases, with 6 bases between. The CDR3 is 13 amino acids. Germline loops: CDR1 MNHEY, CDR2 SMNVEV (reference sequence).

This clone was observed a single time. V usage is TRBV9 and J usage is TRBJ1-1; D may be TRBD1 (6 bases). There are 17 residues in the CDR3. V was clipped by 3 bases and J by 1 base, with 19 bases between them. The germline CDR1 and CDR2 sequences are SGDLS and YYNGEE. The CDR3 reads CASSETLFDRKNTEAFF. CDR3 coding DNA: TGTGCCAGCAGCGAGACCTTATTTGACAGGAAGAACACTGAAGCTTTCTTT.

This clone was counted only a few times. The rearrangement joins TRBV6-5 to TRBJ1-4; possibly TRBD1 for D (5 bases). This CDR3 has 15 residues. The ends were cut back, 2 bases at V and 6 bases at J, with 13 bases in the middle. The V gene's germline CDR1 is MNHEY and CDR2 SVGAGI. The DNA of the CDR3 is TGTGCCAGCAGTTACCGACAGAGTATCTATGAAAAACTGTTTTTT. The encoded protein is CASSYRQSIYEKLFF.

This clone appeared a few times. The chain uses TRBV14 and TRBJ2-1; D is unclear. V lost 0 bases to trimming and J lost 7 bases, with 10 bases between them. The CDR3 has 14 residues. Germline V CDR1 and CDR2: SGHDN, FVKESK. CDR3 region: CASSQDWARNEQFF. The CDR3 DNA follows: TGTGCCAGCAGCCAAGATTGGGCCAGAAATGAGCAGTTCTTC.